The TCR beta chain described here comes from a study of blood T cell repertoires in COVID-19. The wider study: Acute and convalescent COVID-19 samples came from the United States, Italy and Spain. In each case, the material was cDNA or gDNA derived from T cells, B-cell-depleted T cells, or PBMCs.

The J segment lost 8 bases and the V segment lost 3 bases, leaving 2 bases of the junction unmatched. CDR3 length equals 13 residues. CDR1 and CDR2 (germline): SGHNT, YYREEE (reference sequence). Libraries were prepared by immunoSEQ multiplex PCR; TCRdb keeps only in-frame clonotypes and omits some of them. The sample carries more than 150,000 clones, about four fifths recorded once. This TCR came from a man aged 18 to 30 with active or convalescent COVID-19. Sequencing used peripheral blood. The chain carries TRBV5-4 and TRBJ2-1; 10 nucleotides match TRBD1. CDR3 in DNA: TGTGCCAGCAGCTATGGGACAGGGGATGAGCAGTTCTTC. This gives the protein CASSYGTGDEQFF.